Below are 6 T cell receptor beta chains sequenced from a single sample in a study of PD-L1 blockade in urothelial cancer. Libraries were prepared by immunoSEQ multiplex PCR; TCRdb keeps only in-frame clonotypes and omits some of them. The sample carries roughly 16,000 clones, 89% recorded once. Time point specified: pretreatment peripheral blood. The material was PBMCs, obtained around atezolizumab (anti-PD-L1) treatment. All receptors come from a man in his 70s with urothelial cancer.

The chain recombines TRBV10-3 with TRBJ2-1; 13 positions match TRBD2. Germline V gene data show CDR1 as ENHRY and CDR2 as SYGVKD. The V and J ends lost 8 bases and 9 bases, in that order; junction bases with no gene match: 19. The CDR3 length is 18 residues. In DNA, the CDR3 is TGTGCCATCGCCTCGACTAGCGGGGGGCTTGGACTACTGAGTGAGCAGTTCTTC. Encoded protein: CAIASTSGGLGLLSEQFF.

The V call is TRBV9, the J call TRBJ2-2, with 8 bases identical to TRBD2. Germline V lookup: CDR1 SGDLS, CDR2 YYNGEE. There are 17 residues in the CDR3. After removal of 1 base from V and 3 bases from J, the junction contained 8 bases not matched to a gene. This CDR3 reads CASSVPSGGVDTGELFF. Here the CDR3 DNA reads TGTGCCAGCAGCGTACCGTCGGGAGGGGTCGACACCGGGGAGCTGTTTTTT.

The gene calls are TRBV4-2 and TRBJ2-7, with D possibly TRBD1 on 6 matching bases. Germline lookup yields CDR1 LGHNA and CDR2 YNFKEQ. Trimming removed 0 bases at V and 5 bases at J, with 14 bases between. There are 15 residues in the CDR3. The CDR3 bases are TGTGCCAGCAGCCAAGACCGGGACACACTCGACGAGCAGTACTTC. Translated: CASSQDRDTLDEQYF.

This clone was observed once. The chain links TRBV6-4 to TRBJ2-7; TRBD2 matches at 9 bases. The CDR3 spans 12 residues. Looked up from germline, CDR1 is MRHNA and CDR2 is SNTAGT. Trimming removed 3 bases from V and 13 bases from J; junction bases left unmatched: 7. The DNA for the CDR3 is TGTGCCAGCAGTGAAGCGGGGGGCCCGGTATACTTC. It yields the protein CASSEAGGPVYF.

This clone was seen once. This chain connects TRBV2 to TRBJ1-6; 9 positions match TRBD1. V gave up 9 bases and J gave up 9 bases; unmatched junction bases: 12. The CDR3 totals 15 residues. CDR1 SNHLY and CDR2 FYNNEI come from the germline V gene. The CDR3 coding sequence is TGTGCCAGTAACCCCGGGACAGGGAAGGGTTCACCCCTCCACTTT. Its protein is CASNPGTGKGSPLHF.

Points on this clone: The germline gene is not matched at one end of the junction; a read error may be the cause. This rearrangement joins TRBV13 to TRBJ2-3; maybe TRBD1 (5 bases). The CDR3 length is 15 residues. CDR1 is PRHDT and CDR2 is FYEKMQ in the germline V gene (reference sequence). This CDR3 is CASTLRGDLRGTQYF. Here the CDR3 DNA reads TGTGCCAGCACCTTACGAGGAGACCTTAGGGGTACGCAGTATTTT.